The sample holds many counts of the clone carrying this T cell receptor (beta chain). A sample of blood taken at first hyperthyroidism diagnosis preceded any ophthalmopathy symptoms. The data belong to a study of T cells in Graves' hyperthyroidism and ophthalmopathy. The trim removed 5 bases at V and 4 bases at J, leaving 8 bases unmatched. The CDR3 is 15 amino acids. What was amplified from RNA transcripts were TCR beta CDR3 regions. First-round RT-PCR with HTBI primers amplified the TCR CDR3 region. TCRdb reprocessed the multiplex PCR reads via MiXCR and lists one record per CDR3 protein. The sample carries 250,000 to 300,000 distinct CDR3 sequences, approximately 15% recorded once.

This chain joins TRBV12-3 or TRBV12-4 and TRBJ2-7; 10 bases are shared with TRBD1. The clonotype originates from a woman aged 40 to 50 with Graves' hyperthyroidism that later progressed to Graves' ophthalmopathy. Input material: blood. The DNA for the CDR3 is TGTGCCAGCAGTCCAAGGACAGGGGGGCAATACGAGCAGTACTTC. Its protein product is CASSPRTGGQYEQYF.